The subject of this entry is one T cell receptor beta chain. What it binds is not known. The data originate from a study of a mutant IDH1 vaccine in newly diagnosed glioma. Study in general: In some groups vaccination began 4-6 weeks post-radiotherapy; others received it with temozolomide. Patients arrived already treated with radiotherapy, temozolomide, or both, most having had both.

J lost 1 base, V lost 0 bases, and 5 bases had no gene match. The V gene's germline CDR1 is LGHNA and CDR2 YNFKEQ. This CDR3 spans 17 amino acids. TCRdb's copy holds only in-frame clones and misses some; the assay was immunoSEQ multiplex PCR. The sample yields about 33,000 clones, around 80% seen once. Time point meaning: week 35, safety follow-up. Every vaccination contained 300 ug of the mutant IDH1 20-mer peptide and was paired with topical imiquimod. Material: PBMCs, obtained from a glioma patient whose treatment included an IDH1 peptide vaccine. The rearrangement joins TRBV4-2 to TRBJ2-3, with TRBD2 identical over 9 bases. The TCR originated in a young woman with glioma. CDR3 coding DNA: TGTGCCAGCAGCCAAGATTTAGGGACTAGCCGCACAGATACGCAGTATTTT. Translation gives CASSQDLGTSRTDTQYF.